One T cell receptor beta chain is described in this entry. Its specificity is unknown. The donors were members of the approximately 120-subject validation cohort (separate from the approximately 670-subject first cohort). The CDR3 has 17 amino acids. In germline, CDR1 is GTSNPN, CDR2 SVGIG (reference sequence). J was trimmed by 0 bases and V by 2 bases; bases with no gene match: 7. The data are from a study of cytomegalovirus exposure and HLA in healthy donors. Only in-frame clones appear in the TCRdb table, and some are missing; sequencing was by immunoSEQ multiplex PCR. Of about 150,000 clones in the sample, about 82% were seen once. Points from the study as a whole: Specificity for CMV antigens was confirmed in vitro for three of the CMV-associated chains. A classifier reportedly called cytomegalovirus status with high sensitivity and specificity. The listing of roughly 160 TCR beta chains classed them as cytomegalovirus-associated.

The chain links TRBV30 to TRBJ2-1; 10 positions match TRBD2. The source of this sequence is a human donor in good health. Sample: PBMCs. The CDR3 loop reads CAWSRGRTSGSYNEQFF. CDR3 DNA sequence: TGTGCCTGGAGTAGAGGGAGGACTAGCGGCTCCTACAATGAGCAGTTCTTC.